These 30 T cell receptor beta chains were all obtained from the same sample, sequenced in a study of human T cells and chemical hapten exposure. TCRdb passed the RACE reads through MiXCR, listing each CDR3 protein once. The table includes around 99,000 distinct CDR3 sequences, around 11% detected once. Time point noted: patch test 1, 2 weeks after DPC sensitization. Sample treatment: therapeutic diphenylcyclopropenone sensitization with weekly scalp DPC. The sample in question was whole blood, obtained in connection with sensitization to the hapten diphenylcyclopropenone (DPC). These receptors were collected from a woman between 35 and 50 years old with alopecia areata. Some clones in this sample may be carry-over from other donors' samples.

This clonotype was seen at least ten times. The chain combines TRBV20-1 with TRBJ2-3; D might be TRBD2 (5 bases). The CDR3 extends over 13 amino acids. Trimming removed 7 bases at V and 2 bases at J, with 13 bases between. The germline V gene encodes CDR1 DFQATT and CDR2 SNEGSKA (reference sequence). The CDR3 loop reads CSGEKRPTDTQYF. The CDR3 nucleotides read TGCAGTGGAGAGAAGCGGCCCACAGATACGCAGTATTTT.

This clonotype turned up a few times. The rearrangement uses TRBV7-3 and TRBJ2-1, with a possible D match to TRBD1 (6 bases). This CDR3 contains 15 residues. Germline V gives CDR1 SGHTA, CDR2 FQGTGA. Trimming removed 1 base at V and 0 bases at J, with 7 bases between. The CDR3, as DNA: TGTGCCAGCAGCTTAATCAGGGGCTCCTACAATGAGCAGTTCTTC. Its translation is CASSLIRGSYNEQFF.

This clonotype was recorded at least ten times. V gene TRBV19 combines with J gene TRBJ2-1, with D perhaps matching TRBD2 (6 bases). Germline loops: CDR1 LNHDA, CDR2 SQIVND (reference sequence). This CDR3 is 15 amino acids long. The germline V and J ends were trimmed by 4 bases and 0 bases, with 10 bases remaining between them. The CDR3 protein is CASSRETSSYNEQFF. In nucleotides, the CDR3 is TGTGCCAGTAGTAGGGAGACTAGCTCCTACAATGAGCAGTTCTTC.

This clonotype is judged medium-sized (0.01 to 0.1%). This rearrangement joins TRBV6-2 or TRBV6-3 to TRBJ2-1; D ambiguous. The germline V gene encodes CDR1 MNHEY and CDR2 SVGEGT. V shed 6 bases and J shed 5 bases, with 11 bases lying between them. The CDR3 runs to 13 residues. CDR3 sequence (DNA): TGTGCCAGCAGCCCTGACTCACACAATGAGCAGTTCTTC. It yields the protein CASSPDSHNEQFF.

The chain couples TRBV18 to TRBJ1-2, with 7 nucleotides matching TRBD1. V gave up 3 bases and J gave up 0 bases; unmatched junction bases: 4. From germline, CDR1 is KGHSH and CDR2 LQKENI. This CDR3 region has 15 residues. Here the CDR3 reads CASSPLTGTNYGYTF. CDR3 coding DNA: TGTGCCAGCTCACCCCTGACAGGGACTAACTATGGCTACACCTTC.

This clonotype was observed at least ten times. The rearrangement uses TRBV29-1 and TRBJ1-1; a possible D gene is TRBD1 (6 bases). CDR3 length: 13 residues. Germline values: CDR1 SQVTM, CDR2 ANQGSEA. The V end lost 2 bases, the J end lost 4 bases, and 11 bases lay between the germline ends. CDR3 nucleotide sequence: TGCAGCGTTGAATACAGGGCGGGCACTGAAGCTTTCTTT. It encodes CSVEYRAGTEAFF.

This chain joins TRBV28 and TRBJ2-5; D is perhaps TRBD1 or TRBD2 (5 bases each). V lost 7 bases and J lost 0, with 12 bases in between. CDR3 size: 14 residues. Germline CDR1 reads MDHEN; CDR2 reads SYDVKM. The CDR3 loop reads CASTPGTYQETQYF. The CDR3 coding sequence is TGTGCCAGCACCCCGGGGACGTACCAAGAGACCCAGTACTTC. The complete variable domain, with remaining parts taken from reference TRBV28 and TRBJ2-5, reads DVKVTQSSRYLVKRTGEKVFLECVQDMDHENMFWYRQDPGLGLRLIYFSYDVKMKEKGDIPEGYSVSREKKERFSLILESASTNQTSMYLCASTPGTYQETQYFGPGTRLLVL.

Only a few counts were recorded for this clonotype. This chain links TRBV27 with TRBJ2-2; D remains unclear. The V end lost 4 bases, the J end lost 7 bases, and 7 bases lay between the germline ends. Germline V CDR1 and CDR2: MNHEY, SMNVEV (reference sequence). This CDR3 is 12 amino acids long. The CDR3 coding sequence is TGTGCCAGCAGTTCGACGGTCGGGGAGCTGTTTTTT. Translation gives CASSSTVGELFF.

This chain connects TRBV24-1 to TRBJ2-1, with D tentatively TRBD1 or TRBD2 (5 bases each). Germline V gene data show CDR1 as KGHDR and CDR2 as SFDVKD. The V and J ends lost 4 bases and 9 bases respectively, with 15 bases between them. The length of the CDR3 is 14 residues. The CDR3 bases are TGTGCCACCAGTGAGCAGGGCGTCCGGGGTGAGCAGTTCTTC. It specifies CATSEQGVRGEQFF.

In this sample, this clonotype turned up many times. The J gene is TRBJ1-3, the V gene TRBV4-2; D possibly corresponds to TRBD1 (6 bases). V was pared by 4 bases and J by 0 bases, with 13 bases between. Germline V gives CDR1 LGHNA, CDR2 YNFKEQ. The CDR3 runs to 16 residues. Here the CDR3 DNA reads TGTGCCAGCAGCCCCAGCGGGGGCCTCTCTGGAAACACCATATATTTT. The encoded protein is CASSPSGGLSGNTIYF.

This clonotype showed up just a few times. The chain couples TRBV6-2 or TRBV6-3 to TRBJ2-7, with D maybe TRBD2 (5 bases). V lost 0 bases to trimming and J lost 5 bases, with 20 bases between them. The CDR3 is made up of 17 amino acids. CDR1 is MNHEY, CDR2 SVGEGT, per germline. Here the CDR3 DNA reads TGTGCCAGCAGTTACTCGACGGTTCGGAGGTTAGAGGACGAGCAGTACTTC. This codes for CASSYSTVRRLEDEQYF.

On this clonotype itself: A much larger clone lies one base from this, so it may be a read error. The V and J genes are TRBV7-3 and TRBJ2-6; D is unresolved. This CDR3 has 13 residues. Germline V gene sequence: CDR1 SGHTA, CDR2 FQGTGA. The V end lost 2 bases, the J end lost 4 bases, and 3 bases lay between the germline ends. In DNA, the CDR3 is TGTGCCAGCAGCTTAGAAGGGGCCAACGTCCTGACTTTC. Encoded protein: CASSLEGANVLTF.

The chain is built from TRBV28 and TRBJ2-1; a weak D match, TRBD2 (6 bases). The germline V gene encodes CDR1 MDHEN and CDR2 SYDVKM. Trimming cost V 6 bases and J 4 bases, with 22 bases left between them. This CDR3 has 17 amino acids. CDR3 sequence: CASSWSYRPGVYNEQFF. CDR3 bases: TGTGCCAGCAGCTGGTCCTACCGACCGGGAGTTTACAATGAGCAGTTCTTC.

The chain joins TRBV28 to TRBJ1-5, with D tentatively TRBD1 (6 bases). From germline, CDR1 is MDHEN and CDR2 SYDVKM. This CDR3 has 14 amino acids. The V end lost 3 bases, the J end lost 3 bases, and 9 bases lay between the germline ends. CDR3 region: CASSFGQINQPQHF. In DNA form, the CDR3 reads TGTGCCAGCAGTTTCGGACAGATCAATCAGCCCCAGCATTTT. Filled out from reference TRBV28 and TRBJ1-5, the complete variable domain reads DVKVTQSSRYLVKRTGEKVFLECVQDMDHENMFWYRQDPGLGLRLIYFSYDVKMKEKGDIPEGYSVSREKKERFSLILESASTNQTSMYLCASSFGQINQPQHFGDGTRLSIL.

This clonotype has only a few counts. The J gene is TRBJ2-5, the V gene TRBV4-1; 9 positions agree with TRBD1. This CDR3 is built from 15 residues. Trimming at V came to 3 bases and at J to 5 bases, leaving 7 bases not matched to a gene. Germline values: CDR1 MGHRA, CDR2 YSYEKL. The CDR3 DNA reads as TGCGCCAGCAGCCACTCCGGGACAGGGCTGGAGACCCAGTACTTC. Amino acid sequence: CASSHSGTGLETQYF.

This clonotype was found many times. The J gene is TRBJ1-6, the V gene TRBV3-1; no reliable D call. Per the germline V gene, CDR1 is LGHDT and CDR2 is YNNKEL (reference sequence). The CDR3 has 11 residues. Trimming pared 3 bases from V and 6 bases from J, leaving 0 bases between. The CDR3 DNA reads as TGTGCCAGCAGCCATAATTCACCCCTCCACTTT. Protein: CASSHNSPLHF. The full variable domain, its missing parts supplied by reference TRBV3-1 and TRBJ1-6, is DTAVSQTPKYLVTQMGNDKSIKCEQNLGHDTMYWYKQDSKKFLKIMFSYNNKELIINETVPNRFSPKSPDKAHLNLHINSLELGDSAVYFCASSHNSPLHFGNGTRLTVT.

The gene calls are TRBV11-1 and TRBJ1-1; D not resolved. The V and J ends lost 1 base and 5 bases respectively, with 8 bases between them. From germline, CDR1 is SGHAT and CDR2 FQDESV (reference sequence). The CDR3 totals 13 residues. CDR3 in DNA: TGTGCCAGCAGCTTAGTGCGGGGTACTGAAGCTTTCTTT. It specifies CASSLVRGTEAFF.

CDR3 residues: CASHDRGRSSYNSPLHF. DNA for the CDR3: TGTGCCAGCCACGACAGGGGGCGAAGCTCCTATAATTCACCCCTCCACTTT. This chain joins TRBV18 and TRBJ1-6; 10 bases line up with TRBD1. Germline CDR1 reads KGHSH; CDR2 reads LQKENI. The V segment lost 8 bases and the J segment 0 bases; nucleotides outside the gene matches: 7. The CDR3 loop spans 17 amino acids. Drawing the rest from reference TRBV18 and TRBJ1-6, the complete variable domain is NAGVMQNPRHLVRRRGQEARLRCSPMKGHSHVYWYRQLPEEGLKFMVYLQKENIIDESGMPKERFSAEFPKEGPSILRIQQVVRGDSAAYFCASHDRGRSSYNSPLHFGNGTRLTVT.

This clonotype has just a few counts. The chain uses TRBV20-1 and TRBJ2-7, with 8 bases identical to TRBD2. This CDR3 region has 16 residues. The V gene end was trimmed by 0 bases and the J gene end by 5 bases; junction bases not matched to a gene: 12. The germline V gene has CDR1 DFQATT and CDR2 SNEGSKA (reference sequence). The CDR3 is CSARDPLVAGRNEQYF. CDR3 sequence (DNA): TGCAGTGCTAGAGACCCCCTGGTAGCGGGAAGGAACGAGCAGTACTTC.

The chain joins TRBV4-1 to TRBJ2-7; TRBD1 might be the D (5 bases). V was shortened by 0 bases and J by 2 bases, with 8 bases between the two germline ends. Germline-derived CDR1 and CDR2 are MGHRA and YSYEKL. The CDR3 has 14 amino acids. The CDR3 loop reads CASSQDPGPYEQYF. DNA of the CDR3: TGCGCCAGCAGCCAAGATCCAGGGCCCTACGAGCAGTACTTC.

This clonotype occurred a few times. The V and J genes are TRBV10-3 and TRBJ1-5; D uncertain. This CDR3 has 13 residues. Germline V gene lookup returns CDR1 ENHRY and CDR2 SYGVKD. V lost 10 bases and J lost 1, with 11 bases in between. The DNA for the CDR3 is TGTGCCACTAGGCGGGGAAGCAATCAGCCCCAGCATTTT. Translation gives CATRRGSNQPQHF.

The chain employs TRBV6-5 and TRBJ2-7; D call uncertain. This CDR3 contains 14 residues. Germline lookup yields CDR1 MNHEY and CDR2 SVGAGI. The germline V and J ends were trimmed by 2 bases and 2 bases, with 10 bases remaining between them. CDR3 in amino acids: CASSYTVKTYEQYF. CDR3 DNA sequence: TGTGCCAGCAGTTACACCGTTAAGACCTACGAGCAGTACTTC.

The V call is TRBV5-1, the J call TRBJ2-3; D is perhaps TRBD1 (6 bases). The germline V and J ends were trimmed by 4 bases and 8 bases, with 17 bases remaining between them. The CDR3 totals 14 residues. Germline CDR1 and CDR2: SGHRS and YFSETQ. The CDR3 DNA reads TGCGCCAGCAGCCTCGGGACAACCCAAGCTACGCAGTATTTT. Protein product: CASSLGTTQATQYF.

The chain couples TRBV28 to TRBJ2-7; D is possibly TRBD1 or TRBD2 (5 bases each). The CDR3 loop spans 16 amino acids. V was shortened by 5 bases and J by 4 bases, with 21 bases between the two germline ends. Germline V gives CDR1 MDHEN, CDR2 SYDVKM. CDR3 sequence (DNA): TGTGCCAGCAGTCCATTCTCCGGGACGGAGGAATACGAGCAGTACTTC. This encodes CASSPFSGTEEYEQYF.

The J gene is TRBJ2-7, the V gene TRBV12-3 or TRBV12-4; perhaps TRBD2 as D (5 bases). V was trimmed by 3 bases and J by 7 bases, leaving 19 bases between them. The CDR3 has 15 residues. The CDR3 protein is CASSFSARGLGEQYF. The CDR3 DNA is TGTGCCAGCAGTTTCTCGGCCCGAGGGTTGGGGGAGCAGTACTTC.

The CDR3, as DNA: TGCAGCGTTGTCGCGTACCAAGAGACCCAGTACTTC. Its translation is CSVVAYQETQYF. This rearrangement joins TRBV29-1 to TRBJ2-5; D is undetermined. This CDR3 spans 12 amino acids. Germline-derived CDR1 and CDR2 are SQVTM and ANQGSEA. Trimming removed 4 bases from V and 0 bases from J, with 6 bases in between.

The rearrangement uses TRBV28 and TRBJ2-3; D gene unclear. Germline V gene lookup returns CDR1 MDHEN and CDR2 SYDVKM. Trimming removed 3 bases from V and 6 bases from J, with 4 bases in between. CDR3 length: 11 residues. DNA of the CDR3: TGTGCCAGCAGTTTTGAGGATACGCAGTATTTT. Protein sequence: CASSFEDTQYF.

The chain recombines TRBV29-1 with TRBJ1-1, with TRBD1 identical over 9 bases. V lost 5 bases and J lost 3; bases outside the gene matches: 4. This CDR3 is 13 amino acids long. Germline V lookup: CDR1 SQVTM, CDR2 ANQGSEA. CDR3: CSVRTGEYTEAFF. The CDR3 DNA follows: TGCAGCGTTCGGACAGGGGAGTACACTGAAGCTTTCTTT.

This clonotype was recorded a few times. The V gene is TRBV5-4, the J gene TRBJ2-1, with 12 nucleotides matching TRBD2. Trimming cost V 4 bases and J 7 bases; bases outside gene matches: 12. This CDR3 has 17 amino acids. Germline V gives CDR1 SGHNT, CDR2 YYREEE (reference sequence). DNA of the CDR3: TGTGCCAGCAGCCGAAGTCAGACTAGCGGGAGTCGGAATGAGCAGTTCTTC. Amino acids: CASSRSQTSGSRNEQFF.

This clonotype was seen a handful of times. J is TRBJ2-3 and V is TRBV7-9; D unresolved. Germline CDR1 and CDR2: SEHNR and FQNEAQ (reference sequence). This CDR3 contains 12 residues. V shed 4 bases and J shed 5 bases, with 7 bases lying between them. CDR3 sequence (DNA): TGTGCCAGCAGCTCCATAAGAGATACGCAGTATTTT. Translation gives CASSSIRDTQYF.